One sample yielded the 21 T cell receptor beta chains listed below, sequenced in a study of PD-1 and CTLA-4 blockade in melanoma. TCRdb keeps only in-frame clones here, not all; method: immunoSEQ multiplex PCR. The sample carries 23,000 or so clones, approximately 88% recorded once. The material sequenced was CD8+ T cells from peripheral blood, taken before anti-PD-1 treatment. Receptor source: a human donor with melanoma.

This rearrangement joins TRBV29-1 to TRBJ2-5; 12 bases fit TRBD2. With 2 bases clipped from V and 5 bases from J, the junction kept 3 bases outside the gene matches. CDR3 length equals 14 residues. Germline V CDR1 and CDR2: SQVTM, ANQGSEA. For the CDR3, the DNA is TGCAGCGTTGAATTTGGGACTAGCGGGGAGACCCAGTACTTC. Residues: CSVEFGTSGETQYF.

The CDR3 reads CASSSMHRGPTDTQYF. The CDR3 region has the DNA TGTGCCAGCAGCTCGATGCACAGGGGGCCCACAGATACGCAGTATTTT. V and J are TRBV7-7 and TRBJ2-3; 9 nucleotides align to TRBD1. The germline V gene encodes CDR1 SSHAT and CDR2 FNYEAQ (reference sequence). With V trimmed by 4 bases and J by 2 bases, 7 bases remained unmatched. The CDR3 runs 16 residues.

This clone was picked up one time. This chain uses TRBV30 with TRBJ1-1; no clear D gene. V was pared by 5 bases and J by 5 bases, with 6 bases between. This CDR3 has 10 amino acids. The germline V gene has CDR1 GTSNPN and CDR2 SVGIG (reference sequence). CDR3 DNA: TGTGCCTGGGTCGGGACTGAAGCTTTCTTT. Amino acids: CAWVGTEAFF.

In this sample, this clone is medium-sized. The rearrangement uses TRBV28 and TRBJ1-4, with D perhaps TRBD1 (6 bases). The CDR3 extends over 16 amino acids. The V gene lost 5 bases and the J gene lost 3 bases, with 16 bases spanning the gap. CDR1 is MDHEN and CDR2 is SYDVKM in the germline V gene. The CDR3 DNA follows: TGTGCCAGCAGTGCCCTTCTACAGGGCGCTAATGAAAAACTGTTTTTT. Translation: CASSALLQGANEKLFF.

This clone ranks as medium-sized. The V gene is TRBV4-1, the J gene TRBJ1-1, with D possibly being TRBD1 (6 bases). V shed 4 bases and J shed 7 bases, with 10 bases lying between them. The germline V gene encodes CDR1 MGHRA and CDR2 YSYEKL. The CDR3 has 12 residues. The DNA of the CDR3 is TGCGCCAGCAGCCGGGACACCAATGAAGCTTTCTTT. Protein product: CASSRDTNEAFF.

The chain carries TRBV7-9 and TRBJ2-5; D might be TRBD1 (5 bases). The CDR3 loop spans 14 amino acids. The V end was cut by 3 bases, the J end by 5 bases, with 13 bases between. Germline V gene data show CDR1 as SEHNR and CDR2 as FQNEAQ (reference sequence). CDR3 in DNA: TGTGCCAGCAGCTTGGCGCAGGGCATGGAGACCCAGTACTTC. Amino acids: CASSLAQGMETQYF.

J is TRBJ1-4 and V is TRBV6-4, with D possibly TRBD1 on 6 matching bases. In germline, CDR1 is MRHNA, CDR2 SNTAGT. V was pared by 7 bases and J by 4 bases, with 22 bases between. CDR3 length: 17 residues. The CDR3 bases are TGTGCCAGCACTTCCACGGAGGGGACAACTAATAATGAAAAACTGTTTTTT. Residues: CASTSTEGTTNNEKLFF.

This clone was seen just once. This chain joins TRBV29-1 and TRBJ1-4, with 11 bases that match TRBD1. This CDR3 is 13 amino acids long. Germline assignment: CDR1 SQVTM and CDR2 ANQGSEA. The V and J ends lost 6 bases and 8 bases, in that order; junction bases with no gene match: 5. Here the CDR3 reads CSVGQGASEKLFF. CDR3 bases: TGCAGCGTCGGACAGGGGGCTTCAGAAAAACTGTTTTTT.

The chain carries TRBV5-5 and TRBJ1-1; possible D gene TRBD1, 5 bases. The CDR3 length is 14 residues. The germline V and J ends were trimmed by 1 base and 8 bases, with 15 bases remaining between them. CDR1 is SGHKS, CDR2 YYEKEE, per germline (reference sequence). This CDR3 reads CASSLYRGGVEAFF. The CDR3 region has the DNA TGTGCCAGCAGCTTGTATCGGGGGGGAGTAGAAGCTTTCTTT.

The rearrangement uses TRBV28 and TRBJ2-1; possible D gene TRBD1, 6 bases. V lost 2 bases to trimming and J lost 8 bases, with 13 bases between them. The CDR3 length is 14 residues. Germline CDR1 MDHEN, CDR2 SYDVKM. The CDR3 sequence: CASSLMDSPYEQFF. Here the CDR3 DNA reads TGTGCCAGCAGTTTAATGGACAGTCCGTATGAGCAGTTCTTC.

The V gene is TRBV9, the J gene TRBJ1-5, with D maybe TRBD1 (6 bases). The germline CDR1 and CDR2 sequences are SGDLS and YYNGEE. This CDR3 has 16 residues. V gave up 0 bases and J gave up 3 bases, with 13 bases separating them. CDR3 nucleotides: TGTGCCAGCAGCGTAGGAGTTGCAGGGGACAATCAGCCCCAGCATTTT. Translation gives CASSVGVAGDNQPQHF.

This clone was seen just once. V and J are TRBV2 and TRBJ1-5; D is perhaps TRBD1 (5 bases). This CDR3 has 13 amino acids. Germline V gene data show CDR1 as SNHLY and CDR2 as FYNNEI. Trimming stripped 8 bases from V and 4 bases from J, with 12 bases between. CDR3 in DNA: TGTGCCAGCTTGCGGGGGAGGAATCAGCCCCAGCATTTT. Protein sequence: CASLRGRNQPQHF.

The V call is TRBV14, the J call TRBJ2-2; D might be TRBD1 (6 bases). Trimming removed 4 bases at V and 1 base at J, with 10 bases between. The germline gives CDR1 SGHDN, CDR2 FVKESK. CDR3 length equals 15 residues. The CDR3 sequence: CASSLGRGNTGELFF. CDR3 bases: TGTGCCAGCAGCCTCGGCAGGGGGAACACCGGGGAGCTGTTTTTT.

The V and J genes are TRBV7-6 and TRBJ2-7; no firm D call. Germline lookup yields CDR1 SGHVS and CDR2 FNYEAQ. The CDR3 spans 12 residues. V lost 8 bases to trimming and J lost 4 bases, with 12 bases between them. The CDR3 loop reads CASSQTGYEQYF. Here the CDR3 DNA reads TGTGCCAGCTCTCAGACTGGTTACGAGCAGTACTTC.

The chain combines TRBV6-5 with TRBJ1-5; D gene ambiguous. Germline V gene lookup returns CDR1 MNHEY and CDR2 SVGAGI. The germline V and J ends were trimmed by 6 bases and 4 bases, with 7 bases remaining between them. The CDR3 sequence is 12 residues long. CDR3 DNA sequence: TGTGCCAGCAGCGCATGGAATCAGCCCCAGCATTTT. This codes for CASSAWNQPQHF.

The chain employs TRBV28 and TRBJ2-7; 10 bases fit TRBD2. J was trimmed by 2 bases and V by 3 bases; bases with no gene match: 4. From germline, CDR1 is MDHEN and CDR2 SYDVKM. The CDR3 length is 15 residues. DNA of the CDR3: TGTGCCAGCAGTTTTGGACTAGCGGAGCCCTACGAGCAGTACTTC. This translates into CASSFGLAEPYEQYF.

J is TRBJ2-1 and V is TRBV7-7; 14 bases map to TRBD2. The CDR3 is 16 residues long. V dropped 5 bases and J dropped 5; count of bases not matched to a gene: 5. Per germline, CDR1 SSHAT and CDR2 FNYEAQ (reference sequence). CDR3 DNA sequence: TGTGCCAGCAGCCTGGGGACTAGCGGGGGCAACAATGAGCAGTTCTTC. Protein sequence: CASSLGTSGGNNEQFF.

The chain uses TRBV6-6 and TRBJ2-7, with a tentative D call TRBD1 (5 bases). The CDR3 contains 15 residues. V was pared by 4 bases and J by 4 bases, with 17 bases between. Germline CDR1 MNHNY, CDR2 SVGAGI (reference sequence). CDR3 protein: CASSSWVGPGYEQYF. CDR3 DNA sequence: TGTGCCAGCAGTTCCTGGGTGGGGCCAGGTTACGAGCAGTACTTC.

This chain joins TRBV19 and TRBJ2-7; TRBD2 agrees at 10 bases. The CDR3 length is 15 residues. Per germline, CDR1 LNHDA and CDR2 SQIVND (reference sequence). The junction had 7 bases not matched to a gene; V was cut back by 6 bases and J by 2 bases. The CDR3 loop is CASSSGLAGAYEQYF. The CDR3 DNA is TGTGCCAGTAGCTCCGGTCTAGCGGGGGCCTACGAGCAGTACTTC.

The chain joins TRBV12-3 or TRBV12-4 to TRBJ1-1, with D tentatively TRBD1 (6 bases). Trimming removed 6 bases from V and 0 bases from J, with 8 bases in between. The CDR3 is 13 residues long. For the CDR3, the DNA is TGTGCCAGCAGCCGACAGGTGAACACTGAAGCTTTCTTT. It encodes CASSRQVNTEAFF.

The chain recombines TRBV5-1 with TRBJ1-6, with D uncertain. V dropped 0 bases and J dropped 10 bases, with 11 bases sitting between them. The V gene's germline CDR1 is SGHRS and CDR2 YFSETQ. This CDR3 has 14 residues. In DNA form, the CDR3 reads TGCGCCAGCAGCTTGGGAAGGGAGGGCTCACCCCTCCACTTT. It is translated as CASSLGREGSPLHF.